The table lists the clone carrying this TCR beta chain with many counts. The antigen remains unidentified. This entry belongs to a study of blood T cells in healthy people across ages. The CDR3 runs to 17 residues. Germline CDR1 SGHRS, CDR2 YFSETQ. The V gene end was trimmed by 0 bases and the J gene end by 0 bases; junction bases not matched to a gene: 3. Alongside a J-beta primer mix, a sample-barcoded 5' primer served in a second PCR lasting about 6 to 11 cycles. Every cDNA molecule carried a tag from a template-switch adaptor bearing 12 random nucleotides. TCRdb called the 5' RACE reads again in MiXCR, with one record for every CDR3 protein. Of about 1.6 million distinct CDR3 sequences listed, about 31% are singletons. Study-level findings and limits: Observed TCR beta diversity per million T cells went down as age went up. This fall followed a roughly linear course with age.

The receptor was isolated from a woman aged 25 to 45 in good health. V usage is TRBV5-1 and J usage is TRBJ2-1; 10 positions match TRBD2. Sequencing input: blood. CDR3 nucleotides: TGCGCCAGCAGCTTGGAGGCTAGCGGGAGCTCCTACAATGAGCAGTTCTTC. Translating it yields CASSLEASGSSYNEQFF.